The 15 T cell receptor beta chains in this list originate from one sample, sequenced in a study of T cell repertoires in cytomegalovirus infection (dated by TCRdb to about 2019). These reads were obtained on an Illumina HiSeq 1500. TCRdb reprocessing: public reads trimmed at Q25 with fastp, clones called with MiXCR, in-frame beta chains kept. Rows with a matching CDR3 protein are joined into one entry that keeps the most common DNA and genes. Present in this sample are around 290,000 distinct CDR3 sequences, 25% of which were seen just once. Of the sample, about 15% is held by the ten largest clones. Sequencing was performed on PBMCs. The receptors derive from a human donor in good health (CMV status not recorded). Some clones in this sample may be carry-over from other donors' samples.

At least ten counts were recorded for this clonotype. The genes are TRBV7-2 and TRBJ2-7; D assignment may be TRBD1 or TRBD2 (5 bases each). Trimming took off 3 bases at V and 0 bases at J, with 24 bases between the two ends. CDR1 and CDR2 from the germline V gene are SGHTA and FQGNSA. This CDR3 spans 19 amino acids. CDR3 DNA: TGTGCCAGCAGCTTCCCTCCAGGTCGGGGAGTTGGGACCTCCTACGAGCAGTACTTC. Protein product: CASSFPPGRGVGTSYEQYF.

This clonotype was recorded a few times. The rearrangement uses TRBV30 and TRBJ1-4; the match to TRBD1 covers 11 bases. Germline V gene sequence: CDR1 GTSNPN, CDR2 SVGIG (reference sequence). V shed 2 bases and J 14 bases; nucleotides not matched to a gene: 13. CDR3 length equals 15 residues. CDR3 protein: CAWSLSGTGGVILFF. The CDR3 region has the DNA TGTGCCTGGAGTCTCTCCGGGACAGGGGGGGTGATCCTGTTTTTT.

This clonotype appeared a few times. V and J are TRBV7-9 and TRBJ2-1, with 7 bases lining up with TRBD2. The CDR3 extends over 16 amino acids. Losses at the gene ends were 3 bases for V and 8 bases for J; bases not matched to a gene: 13. The germline V gene encodes CDR1 SEHNR and CDR2 FQNEAQ (reference sequence). The CDR3, as DNA: TGTGCCAGCAGCTTGCCAGGGAGAGCGGGAATCCATGAGCAGTTCTTC. It is translated as CASSLPGRAGIHEQFF.

This clonotype has ten or more counts. The V call is TRBV12-3 or TRBV12-4, the J call TRBJ1-5; D not certain. CDR3 length: 13 residues. V lost 5 bases and J 3 bases, leaving 8 bases between the germline ends. CDR3 residues: CASSPRSNQPQHF. CDR3 coding DNA: TGTGCCAGCAGTCCCCGATCCAATCAGCCCCAGCATTTT.

Notes on this clonotype: At one end the junction does not follow the germline gene, possibly because of a read error. The chain is built from TRBV18 and TRBJ2-1; no clear D. Germline V gives CDR1 KGHSH, CDR2 LQKENI. The CDR3 consists of 11 residues. CDR3 region: CASAPMGEQFF. For the CDR3, the DNA is TGTGCCAGCGCACCGATGGGTGAGCAGTTCTTC.

The chain uses TRBV2 and TRBJ2-1; a weak D match, TRBD1 (6 bases). CDR3 length equals 14 residues. Per germline, CDR1 SNHLY and CDR2 FYNNEI. Trimming took 0 bases from V and 8 from J, leaving 11 bases between them. This CDR3 reads CASSEAQGRDEQFF. In nucleotides, the CDR3 is TGTGCCAGCAGTGAAGCACAGGGAAGGGATGAGCAGTTCTTC.

This chain joins TRBV11-3 and TRBJ2-7; D might be TRBD2 (6 bases). V was trimmed by 1 base and J by 4 bases, leaving 14 bases between them. CDR3 size: 15 residues. Germline V CDR1 and CDR2: SGHNT, YENEEA. The CDR3 bases are TGTGCCAGCAGCTTAGCGTGGGGTAGCGGATACGAGCAGTACTTC. It codes for CASSLAWGSGYEQYF.

The V and J genes are TRBV4-1 and TRBJ1-4; D uncertain. This CDR3 spans 15 amino acids. The V gene lost 3 bases and the J gene lost 4 bases, with 12 bases spanning the gap. Per the germline V gene, CDR1 is MGHRA and CDR2 is YSYEKL. The chain's CDR3 is CASSHPSGLNEKLFF. CDR3 nucleotide sequence: TGCGCCAGCAGCCACCCATCAGGACTTAATGAAAAACTGTTTTTT.

This clonotype was seen at least ten times. V gene TRBV7-2 combines with J gene TRBJ1-6; D remains ambiguous. The CDR3 runs 13 residues. Per germline, CDR1 SGHTA and CDR2 FQGNSA. The V end lost 2 bases, the J end lost 10 bases, and 9 bases lay between the germline ends. CDR3 bases: TGTGCCAGCAGCTTAACCGGCGGCTCACCCCTCCACTTT. As protein: CASSLTGGSPLHF.

This clonotype turned up a few times. This chain connects TRBV28 to TRBJ1-2; D perhaps matches TRBD1 (6 bases). The CDR3 covers 13 residues. V shed 10 bases and J shed 5 bases, with 17 bases lying between them. CDR1 MDHEN and CDR2 SYDVKM come from the germline V gene. CDR3: CATEVPGEYGYTF. CDR3 nucleotides: TGTGCCACCGAGGTTCCAGGGGAGTATGGCTACACCTTC.

This clonotype came up many times. The chain is built from TRBV7-2 and TRBJ2-7; 10 bases fit TRBD2. The CDR3 loop spans 16 amino acids. Germline V gene lookup returns CDR1 SGHTA and CDR2 FQGNSA. V dropped 0 bases and J dropped 6; count of bases not matched to a gene: 8. The CDR3 nucleotides read TGTGCCAGCAGCTTAGCGGCTAGCGGGGGTAGCGCCGAGCAGTACTTC. It specifies CASSLAASGGSAEQYF.

This chain joins TRBV28 and TRBJ2-7, with D tentatively TRBD1 (6 bases). Germline V gene sequence: CDR1 MDHEN, CDR2 SYDVKM. The CDR3 sequence is 13 residues long. With 6 bases removed from V and 3 bases from J, the gap between germline ends came to 12 bases. The CDR3 region has the DNA TGTGCCAGCAGCCTGGACAGATTCTACGAGCAGTACTTC. This encodes CASSLDRFYEQYF. Using reference TRBV28 and TRBJ2-7 for the parts outside the CDR3, the full variable domain is DVKVTQSSRYLVKRTGEKVFLECVQDMDHENMFWYRQDPGLGLRLIYFSYDVKMKEKGDIPEGYSVSREKKERFSLILESASTNQTSMYLCASSLDRFYEQYFGPGTRLTVT.

The chain has TRBV7-3 and TRBJ2-7; D is possibly TRBD1 or TRBD2 (5 bases each). Trimming shortened V by 5 bases and J by 0 bases, and 11 bases separated the two germline ends. This CDR3 has 14 amino acids. Per germline, CDR1 SGHTA and CDR2 FQGTGA. In DNA, the CDR3 is TGTGCCAGCAGCCAAGGGGACGGCTCCTACGAGCAGTACTTC. This encodes CASSQGDGSYEQYF.

This clonotype was detected a few times. The V and J genes are TRBV30 and TRBJ1-4, with a weak D call TRBD1 (6 bases). Germline V gene lookup returns CDR1 GTSNPN and CDR2 SVGIG (reference sequence). The V end lost 4 bases, the J end lost 5 bases, and 14 bases lay between the germline ends. The CDR3 has 14 amino acids. CDR3 sequence: CAWTQGMPNEKLFF. CDR3 DNA: TGTGCCTGGACGCAGGGGATGCCCAATGAAAAACTGTTTTTT.

The chain carries TRBV12-3 or TRBV12-4 and TRBJ2-1; 10 nucleotides align to TRBD2. The CDR3 spans 15 residues. Trimming took 5 bases from V and 2 from J; bases not matched to a gene: 3. The CDR3, as DNA: TGTGCCAGCAGTCTGAGCGGGAGGGCCTACAATGAGCAGTTCTTC. Residues: CASSLSGRAYNEQFF.